The T cell receptor beta chain described here comes from a study of blood T cell repertoires in COVID-19. Study as a whole: Samples of COVID-19 (acute and convalescent) were obtained from the United States, Italy and Spain.

Original analysis: Cell counts per sample came from amplifying reference gene primers. The method was immunoSEQ multiplex PCR; TCRdb's version includes in-frame clones alone and lacks a portion of them. From that table come the V and J calls and clone size; the DNA was used to work out D and trimming. The top ten clones hold less than 8% of a sample with 200,000 to 250,000 clones, 84% of them seen once. Losses at the gene ends were 3 bases for V and 5 bases for J; bases not matched to a gene: 10. CDR3 size: 17 residues. The V gene's germline CDR1 is MGHRA and CDR2 YSYEKL. What was sequenced was peripheral blood. The genes are TRBV4-1 and TRBJ2-3; 11 positions match TRBD2. The source of this sequence is a woman in her forties or fifties with active or convalescent COVID-19. The CDR3 coding sequence is TGCGCCAGCAGCCAGGGTTTAGCGGGGGGGCCGCAAGATACGCAGTATTTT. It is translated as CASSQGLAGGPQDTQYF.